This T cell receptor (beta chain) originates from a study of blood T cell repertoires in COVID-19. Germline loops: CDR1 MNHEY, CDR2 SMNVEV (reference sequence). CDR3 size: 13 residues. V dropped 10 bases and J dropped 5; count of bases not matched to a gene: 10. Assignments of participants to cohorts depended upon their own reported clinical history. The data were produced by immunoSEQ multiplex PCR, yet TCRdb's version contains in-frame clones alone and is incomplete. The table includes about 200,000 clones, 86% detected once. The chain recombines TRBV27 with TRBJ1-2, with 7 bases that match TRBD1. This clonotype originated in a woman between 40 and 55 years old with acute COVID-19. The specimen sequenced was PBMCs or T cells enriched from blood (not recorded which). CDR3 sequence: CATLGRGVYGYTF. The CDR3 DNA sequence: TGTGCCACCTTGGGCAGGGGGGTGTATGGCTACACCTTC.